The next 27 T cell receptor beta chains were all read from a single sample in a study of blood T cells in healthy people across ages. It was with a sample-barcoded 5' primer and a J-beta primer mix that a second PCR of roughly 7 to 12 cycles was run. TCRdb re-analysed the 5' RACE reads in MiXCR, keeping a single row per CDR3 protein. Of some 890,000 distinct CDR3 sequences in the sample, almost 30% are singletons; the top ten hold roughly 10%. This sample also belongs to another study, concerning T cells of mothers and their children.

The source material was blood. Source of these receptors: a woman in her thirties or forties in good health.

This clonotype was seen ten or more times. The chain links TRBV6-6 to TRBJ2-7, with TRBD1 matching over 9 bases. CDR1 and CDR2 (germline): MNHNY, SVGAGI (reference sequence). Trimming removed 7 bases from V and 2 bases from J; junction bases left unmatched: 9. This CDR3 is 15 amino acids long. The CDR3 loop is CASKLPGQGPYEQYF. CDR3 in DNA: TGTGCCAGCAAGTTGCCGGGACAGGGCCCCTACGAGCAGTACTTC.

In its sample, this clonotype was seen many times. The chain couples TRBV28 to TRBJ2-1; D unresolved. This CDR3 is built from 16 residues. Trimming stripped 7 bases from V and 3 bases from J, with 19 bases between. CDR1 and CDR2 (germline): MDHEN, SYDVKM. The CDR3 nucleotides read TGTGCCAGCACCCAAAAATCAGTTTCCGTCTACAATGAGCAGTTCTTC. Protein: CASTQKSVSVYNEQFF.

This clonotype was observed at least ten times. The chain carries TRBV2 and TRBJ2-7, with D hard to call. V gave up 7 bases and J gave up 2 bases, with 15 bases separating them. This CDR3 is built from 14 residues. CDR1 is SNHLY, CDR2 FYNNEI, per germline. The CDR3 spells CASKMREKPYEQYF. In DNA, the CDR3 is TGTGCCAGCAAGATGCGTGAGAAACCCTACGAGCAGTACTTC.

A few counts support this clonotype. The V and J genes are TRBV3-1 and TRBJ1-1; no clear D gene. Germline V gene data show CDR1 as LGHDT and CDR2 as YNNKEL (reference sequence). CDR3 size: 16 residues. V lost 0 bases, J lost 1 base, and 12 bases lay in between. CDR3 residues: CASSQDAVRANTEAFF. DNA for the CDR3: TGTGCCAGCAGCCAAGATGCTGTACGGGCGAACACTGAAGCTTTCTTT.

The sample holds a few counts of this clonotype. V is TRBV6-6 and J is TRBJ2-3, with D maybe TRBD2 (6 bases). V was pared by 5 bases and J by 2 bases, with 17 bases between. Looked up from germline, CDR1 is MNHNY and CDR2 is SVGAGI (reference sequence). The CDR3 runs 16 residues. In nucleotides, the CDR3 is TGTGCCAGCAGTCTCCGACTAGGCCGGGACACAGATACGCAGTATTTT. Translating it yields CASSLRLGRDTDTQYF.

As concerns this clonotype: A single base separates this from a much larger clone, so it may be a read error. Here the CDR3 DNA reads TGCAGTGCTAGAGTGACAGGCCGGTTCGAGCAGTTCTTC. Amino acids: CSARVTGRFEQFF. V gene TRBV20-1 combines with J gene TRBJ2-1, with D maybe TRBD1 (6 bases). Germline CDR1 DFQATT, CDR2 SNEGSKA (reference sequence). The CDR3 runs to 13 residues. Deletions cut 1 base from V and 10 bases from J, with 14 bases between.

This clonotype was recorded at least ten times. This chain links TRBV5-1 with TRBJ2-6; D ambiguous. V dropped 2 bases and J dropped 0 bases, with 12 bases sitting between them. CDR3 length equals 17 residues. Per germline, CDR1 SGHRS and CDR2 YFSETQ. The CDR3 DNA follows: TGCGCCAGCAGCTTCGGCAGTCCTAACTCTGGGGCCAACGTCCTGACTTTC. Translating it yields CASSFGSPNSGANVLTF.

On this clonotype: It may be a read error: a sequence one base away is much more abundant. V is TRBV13 and J is TRBJ2-1; D tentatively fits TRBD1 or TRBD2 (5 bases each). CDR1 and CDR2 from the germline V gene are PRHDT and FYEKMQ (reference sequence). This CDR3 comprises 11 residues. The CDR3 reads CAGSFGGEQFF. Here the CDR3 DNA reads TGTGCCGGCAGCTTTGGGGGTGAGCAGTTCTTC.

This clonotype was picked up many times. The CDR3 loop reads CASLLPEGDIQYF. CDR3 DNA: TGTGCCAGCTTGCTTCCAGAAGGGGACATTCAGTACTTC. The chain employs TRBV6-6 and TRBJ2-4, with D possibly being TRBD1 (5 bases). The CDR3 consists of 13 residues. V was clipped by 8 bases and J by 8 bases, with 16 bases between them. Germline CDR1 and CDR2: MNHNY and SVGAGI (reference sequence).

Turning to this clonotype: A read error is possible here, since a much larger clone lies one base away. In nucleotides, the CDR3 is TGTGCCCGCAGCTTAGCAGGGGAGCGCTACACCTTC. Encoded protein: CARSLAGERYTF. The chain links TRBV7-2 to TRBJ1-2, with D tentatively TRBD1 (6 bases). Germline V gene sequence: CDR1 SGHTA, CDR2 FQGNSA. This CDR3 is built from 12 residues.

This clonotype was observed many times. J is TRBJ2-7 and V is TRBV29-1; 10 bases are a match to TRBD1. The junction had 7 bases not matched to a gene; V was cut back by 3 bases and J by 5 bases. This CDR3 comprises 14 residues. Germline V gene lookup returns CDR1 SQVTM and CDR2 ANQGSEA. CDR3 nucleotide sequence: TGCAGCGTTGAGACAGGGGGCGCTTACAACGAGCAGTACTTC. This sequence encodes CSVETGGAYNEQYF.

The J gene is TRBJ2-1, the V gene TRBV7-9, with a weak D call TRBD2 (6 bases). Trimming cost V 5 bases and J 12 bases, with 11 bases left between them. The CDR3 runs 11 residues. Germline CDR1 and CDR2: SEHNR and FQNEAQ (reference sequence). The CDR3 sequence: CASSQSGWQFF. The CDR3 DNA sequence: TGTGCCAGCAGCCAGAGCGGGTGGCAGTTCTTC. The full variable domain, with the rest looked up from reference TRBV7-9 and TRBJ2-1, is DTGVSQNPRHKITKRGQNVTFRCDPISEHNRLYWYRQTLGQGPEFLTYFQNEAQLEKSRLLSDRFSAERPKGSFSTLEIQRTEQGDSAMYLCASSQSGWQFFGPGTRLTVL.

This chain links TRBV20-1 with TRBJ2-3, with D possibly matching TRBD2 (7 bases). Germline V lookup: CDR1 DFQATT, CDR2 SNEGSKA (reference sequence). There are 14 residues in the CDR3. V was cut by 5 bases and J by 1 base, with 13 bases left in between. CDR3 bases: TGCAGTGCTTTGCGAGGGGGGGGCACAGATACGCAGTATTTT. Translation gives CSALRGGGTDTQYF.

This clonotype was counted a few times. As DNA, the CDR3 is TGCAGTGCGCCACACCAGGGGGAGGGCGAAAAACTGTTTTTT. Translating it yields CSAPHQGEGEKLFF. V is TRBV20-1 and J is TRBJ1-4; TRBD1 matches 7 bases. Germline CDR1 DFQATT, CDR2 SNEGSKA (reference sequence). The J segment lost 8 bases and the V segment lost 6 bases, leaving 12 bases of the junction unmatched. This CDR3 has 14 residues.

V is TRBV3-1 and J is TRBJ2-7; 11 positions match TRBD2. TRBJ2-5 matches the DNA end more closely, so the J call is doubtful. The CDR3 sequence is 17 residues long. The germline gives CDR1 LGHDT, CDR2 YNNKEL (reference sequence). CDR3 region: CASSPGTSGSTRETQYF. CDR3 nucleotides: TGTGCCAGCAGCCCAGGGACTAGCGGCTCAACACGGGAGACCCAGTACTTC.

This clonotype was detected many times. The chain links TRBV12-5 to TRBJ2-1, with D hard to call. From germline, CDR1 is LGHNT and CDR2 FRNRAP. The V and J ends lost 1 base and 7 bases respectively, with 5 bases between them. This CDR3 is built from 12 residues. In DNA form, the CDR3 reads TGTGCTAGTGGTTTGGAAGGTAATGAGCAGTTCTTC. This sequence encodes CASGLEGNEQFF.

This clonotype was counted only a few times. The chain is built from TRBV5-1 and TRBJ2-3, with TRBD1 matching over 7 bases. The J segment lost 2 bases and the V segment lost 2 bases, leaving 14 bases of the junction unmatched. Germline V gene sequence: CDR1 SGHRS, CDR2 YFSETQ. The CDR3 is made up of 18 amino acids. CDR3 sequence reads: CASSLSRPTGRVTDTQYF. CDR3 DNA: TGCGCCAGCAGCTTATCCAGACCGACAGGGCGGGTCACAGATACGCAGTATTTT.

This clonotype was found many times. The V call is TRBV28, the J call TRBJ2-7; D remains ambiguous. From germline, CDR1 is MDHEN and CDR2 SYDVKM. The length of the CDR3 is 13 residues. V dropped 5 bases and J dropped 2 bases, with 10 bases sitting between them. CDR3 loop: CASSGGGPYEQYF. CDR3 sequence (DNA): TGTGCCAGCAGTGGCGGTGGCCCCTACGAGCAGTACTTC. The full variable domain, rest sourced from reference TRBV28 and TRBJ2-7, is DVKVTQSSRYLVKRTGEKVFLECVQDMDHENMFWYRQDPGLGLRLIYFSYDVKMKEKGDIPEGYSVSREKKERFSLILESASTNQTSMYLCASSGGGPYEQYFGPGTRLTVT.

V gene TRBV5-1 combines with J gene TRBJ2-2, with D perhaps matching TRBD1 or TRBD2 (5 bases each). The CDR3 consists of 15 residues. Trimming pared 4 bases from V and 2 bases from J, leaving 12 bases between. Germline values: CDR1 SGHRS, CDR2 YFSETQ. The CDR3 sequence: CASSITGPNTGELFF. The CDR3 nucleotides are TGCGCCAGCAGCATAACGGGACCTAACACCGGGGAGCTGTTTTTT.

This clonotype was observed many times. V and J are TRBV7-2 and TRBJ2-5, with TRBD1 identical over 8 bases. The germline CDR1 and CDR2 sequences are SGHTA and FQGNSA. This CDR3 comprises 16 residues. The V gene end was trimmed by 5 bases and the J gene end by 6 bases; junction bases not matched to a gene: 14. CDR3 protein: CASSPASTGVRKTQYF. The CDR3 DNA reads as TGTGCCAGCAGCCCCGCCTCGACAGGGGTCAGGAAGACCCAGTACTTC.

The table lists this clonotype with a few counts. This chain uses TRBV7-9 with TRBJ2-1, with unresolved D. Matching the DNA end better, TRBJ2-7 makes the J call doubtful. Germline-derived CDR1 and CDR2 are SEHNR and FQNEAQ (reference sequence). This CDR3 region has 11 residues. CDR3 residues: CATGTYNEQYF. CDR3 in DNA: TGTGCCACGGGCACCTACAATGAGCAGTACTTC.

This clonotype was detected only a few times. The chain combines TRBV2 with TRBJ2-3; possible D gene TRBD2, 5 bases. CDR3 length: 14 amino acids. V was trimmed by 6 bases and J by 4 bases, leaving 14 bases between them. Germline CDR1 reads SNHLY; CDR2 reads FYNNEI. The CDR3 DNA is TGTGCCAGCAGCGCGGTTATTAGCGCAGATACGCAGTATTTT. It yields the protein CASSAVISADTQYF. Looking up the rest from reference TRBV2 and TRBJ2-3 gives the full variable domain: EPEVTQTPSHQVTQMGQEVILRCVPISNHLYFYWYRQILGQKVEFLVSFYNNEISEKSEIFDDQFSVERPDGSNFTLKIRSTKLEDSAMYFCASSAVISADTQYFGPGTRLTVL.

J is TRBJ2-1 and V is TRBV30; tentatively, D is TRBD1 (5 bases). The CDR3 is 14 amino acids. Germline CDR1 GTSNPN, CDR2 SVGIG (reference sequence). Trimming shortened V by 3 bases and J by 1 base, and 10 bases separated the two germline ends. The CDR3 bases are TGTGCCTGGAGCCCAGGGTGGTCCTACAATGAGCAGTTCTTC. This gives the protein CAWSPGWSYNEQFF.

As to this clonotype: A much more abundant neighbour one base away suggests this may be a read error. The CDR3 sequence is CASTRRGPTYEQYF. CDR3 DNA sequence: TGTGCCAGCACCCGCAGGGGTCCTACCTACGAGCAGTACTTC. This chain links TRBV28 with TRBJ2-7; D is perhaps TRBD1 (6 bases). V was trimmed by 7 bases and J by 2 bases, leaving 15 bases between them. This CDR3 contains 14 residues. The germline V gene encodes CDR1 MDHEN and CDR2 SYDVKM.

This sequence joins TRBV4-1 and TRBJ1-2; 9 bases map to TRBD1. This CDR3 has 18 residues. Germline trimming cut 1 base from V and 4 bases from J; bases unmatched to any gene: 13. CDR1 is MGHRA, CDR2 YSYEKL, per germline. The CDR3: CASSQVIRTGDVGYGYTF. The DNA of the CDR3 is TGCGCCAGCAGCCAAGTCATTAGGACAGGGGACGTCGGCTATGGCTACACCTTC.

The table lists this clonotype with many counts. The chain joins TRBV27 to TRBJ1-4; TRBD1 matches at 7 bases. V was clipped by 6 bases and J by 7 bases; unmatched bases: 8. The CDR3 contains 14 residues. Germline loops: CDR1 MNHEY, CDR2 SMNVEV (reference sequence). CDR3 DNA sequence: TGTGCCAGCAGCCTAGCAGGGACAGCTGAAAAACTGTTTTTT. Translating gives CASSLAGTAEKLFF.

V and J are TRBV28 and TRBJ2-3; 9 nucleotides agree with TRBD1. After removal of 5 bases from V and 2 bases from J, the junction contained 8 bases not matched to a gene. Germline V gene sequence: CDR1 MDHEN, CDR2 SYDVKM. The CDR3 has 16 residues. CDR3 residues: CASSGPGTGFTDTQYF. The CDR3 DNA reads TGTGCCAGCAGTGGCCCGGGGACAGGGTTCACAGATACGCAGTATTTT.